The next 19 T cell receptor beta chains were all read from a single sample in a study of blood T cell repertoires in COVID-19. Assay used: immunoSEQ multiplex PCR; TCRdb lists only in-frame clones, some missing. The table shows 150,000 to 200,000 clones, with 80% to 90% occurring only once. Sequencing used peripheral blood. The origin of the receptors is a woman at least 80 years old with acute or convalescent COVID-19.

This clone has more than one count but fewer than ten. The J gene is TRBJ1-1, the V gene TRBV5-1; 9 bases are a match to TRBD1. The junction had 8 bases not matched to a gene; V was cut back by 4 bases and J by 10 bases. CDR3 length: 13 residues. From germline, CDR1 is SGHRS and CDR2 YFSETQ. The CDR3: CASSHEPGQGAFF. DNA for the CDR3: TGCGCCAGCAGCCACGAACCGGGACAGGGAGCTTTCTTT.

The sample holds a few counts of this clone. V gene TRBV5-6 combines with J gene TRBJ2-1, with no clear D. Germline lookup yields CDR1 SGHDT and CDR2 YYEEEE. The CDR3 runs to 12 residues. Trimming removed 4 bases at V and 9 bases at J, with 11 bases between. The CDR3 reads CASSRPPGEQFF. The CDR3 DNA is TGTGCCAGCAGCCGGCCCCCGGGTGAGCAGTTCTTC. Using reference TRBV5-6 and TRBJ2-1 for the parts outside the CDR3, the full variable domain is DAGVTQSPTHLIKTRGQQVTLRCSPKSGHDTVSWYQQALGQGPQFIFQYYEEEERQRGNFPDRFSGHQFPNYSSELNVNALLLGDSALYLCASSRPPGEQFFGPGTRLTVL.

This chain joins TRBV6-6 and TRBJ1-5; D remains ambiguous. The CDR3 extends over 12 amino acids. Germline V gives CDR1 MNHNY, CDR2 SVGAGI (reference sequence). V gave up 6 bases and J gave up 4 bases, with 7 bases separating them. CDR3 in DNA: TGTGCCAGCAGAATAGAAAATCAGCCCCAGCATTTT. Residues: CASRIENQPQHF.

The chain is built from TRBV28 and TRBJ1-2; no definite D call. CDR1 is MDHEN and CDR2 is SYDVKM in the germline V gene. The CDR3 runs 12 residues. V was clipped by 8 bases and J by 4 bases, with 11 bases between them. CDR3: CASVGPRYGYTF. Written as DNA, the CDR3 is TGTGCCAGCGTGGGCCCCCGCTATGGCTACACCTTC.

The chain is built from TRBV19 and TRBJ1-5; a weak D match, TRBD1 (6 bases). The V end lost 10 bases, the J end lost 0 bases, and 10 bases lay between the germline ends. Germline CDR1 and CDR2: LNHDA and SQIVND (reference sequence). CDR3 size: 13 residues. The CDR3 here is CATVQGSNQPQHF. The CDR3 coding sequence is TGTGCCACCGTACAGGGTAGCAATCAGCCCCAGCATTTT.

The chain carries TRBV18 and TRBJ1-5; D possibly corresponds to TRBD1 (5 bases). CDR1 KGHSH and CDR2 LQKENI come from the germline V gene. Trimming removed 0 bases from V and 7 bases from J, with 13 bases in between. This CDR3 contains 15 residues. This CDR3 reads CASSPPPGLRQPQHF. The CDR3 coding sequence is TGTGCCAGCTCACCACCCCCAGGGTTGAGGCAGCCCCAGCATTTT.

This chain links TRBV18 with TRBJ2-7, with D possibly TRBD1 on 7 matching bases. V was clipped by 3 bases and J by 4 bases, with 16 bases between them. The CDR3 is 15 residues long. Germline CDR1 reads KGHSH; CDR2 reads LQKENI. The CDR3 here is CASSPAGQLMYEQYF. As DNA, the CDR3 is TGTGCCAGCTCACCCGCGGGACAGTTAATGTACGAGCAGTACTTC.

The chain uses TRBV7-9 and TRBJ1-2; D unclear. Germline CDR1 SEHNR, CDR2 FQNEAQ (reference sequence). The length of the CDR3 is 14 residues. Trimming shortened V by 4 bases and J by 7 bases, and 16 bases separated the two germline ends. This chain's CDR3 is CASSSRRGEGGYTF. Written as DNA, the CDR3 is TGTGCCAGCAGCTCTCGCCGGGGAGAGGGTGGCTACACCTTC.

CDR3 DNA sequence: TGTGCCAGCAGTTTCCTGGGAGGTAGGAACACTGAAGCTTTCTTT. It is translated as CASSFLGGRNTEAFF. V gene TRBV6-5 combines with J gene TRBJ1-1, with no clear D. CDR1 and CDR2 (germline): MNHEY, SVGAGI. The CDR3 has 15 amino acids. V was trimmed by 4 bases and J by 1 base, leaving 13 bases between them.

This CDR3 reads CASSDSLGGQAVYGYTF. The DNA of the CDR3 is TGTGCCAGCAGTGACTCCTTAGGGGGACAGGCGGTTTATGGCTACACCTTC. The V and J genes are TRBV6-4 and TRBJ1-2; 8 bases line up with TRBD1. V was pared by 0 bases and J by 5 bases, with 11 bases of the junction left unmatched. The germline gives CDR1 MRHNA, CDR2 SNTAGT. The CDR3 runs 17 residues.

The count of this clone is one. The sample contains more than one DNA sequence encoding this CDR3. The chain uses TRBV2 and TRBJ1-2; 9 bases match TRBD1. V dropped 6 bases and J dropped 5; count of bases not matched to a gene: 7. Germline values: CDR1 SNHLY, CDR2 FYNNEI. The CDR3 totals 14 residues. In DNA form, the CDR3 reads TGTGCCAGCAGCCCGGGACAGGGAAATTATGGCTACACCTTC. Translating it yields CASSPGQGNYGYTF. Full variable domain (remainder filled in from reference TRBV2 and TRBJ1-2): EPEVTQTPSHQVTQMGQEVILRCVPISNHLYFYWYRQILGQKVEFLVSFYNNEISEKSEIFDDQFSVERPDGSNFTLKIRSTKLEDSAMYFCASSPGQGNYGYTFGSGTRLTVV.

The CDR3: CASSVNPGENTGELFF. DNA for the CDR3: TGTGCCAGCAGCGTAAATCCGGGGGAGAACACCGGGGAGCTGTTTTTT. The chain couples TRBV9 to TRBJ2-2; tentative D call: TRBD2 (6 bases). The CDR3 extends over 16 amino acids. Germline values: CDR1 SGDLS, CDR2 YYNGEE. The V gene lost 1 base and the J gene lost 1 base, with 11 bases spanning the gap.

The chain is built from TRBV11-2 and TRBJ2-1, with a weak D call TRBD2 (7 bases). This CDR3 is built from 15 residues. The germline V gene has CDR1 SGHAT and CDR2 FQNNGV. The V and J ends lost 1 base and 4 bases respectively, with 11 bases between them. The CDR3 reads CASSLGGGGYNEQFF. The CDR3 region has the DNA TGTGCCAGCAGCTTAGGGGGAGGGGGATACAATGAGCAGTTCTTC.

The chain links TRBV3-1 (or the pseudogene TRBV3-2) to TRBJ2-7, with a weak D call TRBD2 (5 bases). The CDR3 length is 13 residues. Deletions cut 1 base from V and 1 base from J, with 5 bases between. Germline V gene sequence: CDR1 LGHDT, CDR2 YNNKEL (reference sequence). CDR3 in DNA: TGTGCCAGCAGCCAAGCGGGGTCCTACGAGCAGTACTTC. The encoded protein is CASSQAGSYEQYF.

The rearrangement joins TRBV4-1 to TRBJ2-2; TRBD1 is a possible D gene (6 bases). The CDR3 runs to 15 residues. Germline CDR1 and CDR2: MGHRA and YSYEKL. Trimming pared 4 bases from V and 0 bases from J, leaving 9 bases between. CDR3 loop: CASSPEGANTGELFF. As DNA, the CDR3 is TGCGCCAGCAGCCCCGAGGGGGCGAACACCGGGGAGCTGTTTTTT.

This chain joins TRBV7-2 and TRBJ2-7; 12 bases align to TRBD2. The CDR3 runs to 15 residues. Germline trimming cut 5 bases from V and 6 bases from J; bases unmatched to any gene: 8. Germline-derived CDR1 and CDR2 are SGHTA and FQGNSA. CDR3 sequence (DNA): TGTGCCAGCAGCCCTCGACTAGCGGGAGTTAGCGAGCAGTACTTC. It yields the protein CASSPRLAGVSEQYF.

The chain recombines TRBV19 with TRBJ1-4; 8 bases match TRBD1. The germline CDR1 and CDR2 sequences are LNHDA and SQIVND (reference sequence). V shed 5 bases and J 8 bases; nucleotides not matched to a gene: 7. The CDR3 runs 14 residues. DNA of the CDR3: TGTGCCAGTAGTCTCGGACAGGGAATGGAAAAACTGTTTTTT. This sequence encodes CASSLGQGMEKLFF.

The gene calls are TRBV12-3 or TRBV12-4 and TRBJ2-7; TRBD2 agrees at 8 bases. V gave up 5 bases and J gave up 0 bases; unmatched junction bases: 0. The CDR3 is made up of 13 amino acids. The chain's CDR3 is CASSGLASYEQYF. DNA of the CDR3: TGTGCCAGCAGTGGACTAGCCTCCTACGAGCAGTACTTC.

This clone has more than one count but fewer than ten. The chain carries TRBV10-3 and TRBJ1-3; 7 bases fit TRBD1. Germline lookup yields CDR1 ENHRY and CDR2 SYGVKD. The CDR3 contains 13 residues. The V segment lost 6 bases and the J segment 4 bases; nucleotides outside the gene matches: 3. DNA for the CDR3: TGTGCCATCAGGCAGGGGGTAGGAAACACCATATATTTT. Translating it yields CAIRQGVGNTIYF.